This T cell receptor beta chain was profiled in a study of cytotoxic CD8 clonotypes in ibrutinib-treated CLL. Looking at the study overall: Partial responses numbered around 24 and complete responses 2; after a median around 63 months, about 14 stayed remitted and around 12 progressed.

Measured with immunoSEQ multiplex PCR; TCRdb has only the in-frame clones, and not every one. Among 150,000 to 200,000 clones listed, about 88% were seen once. V dropped 2 bases and J dropped 0 bases, with 14 bases sitting between them. Germline assignment: CDR1 MGHRA and CDR2 YSYEKL. This CDR3 has 17 amino acids. Study observations and caveats: Rare overall, public clonotypes shrank or held steady under therapy. Higher circulating CD8+ T-cell counts strongly accompanied higher baseline clonality, above age-matched healthy donors.

In its sample, this clone was seen once. Its cognate antigen is unknown. The receptor comes from a human donor with chronic lymphocytic leukemia. The rearrangement links TRBV4-1 to TRBJ2-4; either TRBD1 or TRBD2 may supply D (5 bases each). Material: PBMCs, obtained at disease progression, from a patient treated with ibrutinib. The CDR3: CASSQRGPELAKNIQYF. The CDR3 nucleotides are TGCGCCAGCAGCCAAAGGGGACCCGAACTAGCCAAAAACATTCAGTACTTC.